Listed below are T cell receptor beta chains from one sample, sequenced in a study of blood T cell repertoires in COVID-19. The protocol was immunoSEQ multiplex PCR, while the TCRdb copy is restricted to in-frame clones and leaves out a portion. The sample yields under 150,000 clones, about 87% seen once. Sequenced material: PBMCs or T cells enriched from blood (not recorded which). The origin of the receptors is a man aged 50-60 years in a cohort exposed to, infected with or recovered from COVID-19 (not recorded which). Each CDR3 is given with its conserved first and last residue. A D gene is named only where the DNA matches it firmly. Rows may omit the clone size; those that give it use once, few, many or a size class.

d_gene | j_gene | abundance | v_gene | CDR3nt | CDR3aa
. | TRBJ1-2 | . | TRBV14 | TGTGCCAGCAGCCAAGGCGGGGGCTATGGCTACACCTTC | CASSQGGGYGYTF
. | TRBJ2-5 | . | TRBV20-1 | TGCAGTGCTAGAGGGCTAGAGACCCAGTACTTC | CSARGLETQYF
. | TRBJ2-1 | . | TRBV2 | TGTGCCAGCAGTGAAGACTCTAGCTCCTACAATGAGCAGTTCTTC | CASSEDSSSYNEQFF
. | TRBJ2-4 | few | TRBV2 | TGTGCCAGCAGGTTTGACGGGAGTGGTGCCAAAAACATTCAGTACTTC | CASRFDGSGAKNIQYF
TRBD1 | TRBJ2-5 | few | TRBV2 | TGTGCCAGCAGCGCGCCTAACCCCACAGGGGTAGAAGAGACCCAGTACTTC | CASSAPNPTGVEETQYF
. | TRBJ2-1 | . | TRBV7-8 | TGTGCCAGCAGCTTAGGCCGGATCAACTTCACATACGGGGAGCAGTTCTTC | CASSLGRINFTYGEQFF
. | TRBJ1-1 | . | TRBV7-6 | TGTGCCAGCAGCCTACATGAGGGCACCACTGAAGCTTTCTTT | CASSLHEGTTEAFF
TRBD2 | TRBJ2-3 | . | TRBV15 | TGTGCCACCAGCAGAGATCATCCGGGAGGGACGCAGTATTTT | CATSRDHPGGTQYF
. | TRBJ1-4 | . | TRBV6-5 | TGTGCCAGCAGCCCGGTGGGAGGGACTAATGAAAAACTGTTTTTT | CASSPVGGTNEKLFF
. | TRBJ1-2 | . | TRBV5-6 | TGTGCCAGCAGCTTGCCGGGACAAGGCCCCAACCGCGACTATGGCTACACCTTC | CASSLPGQGPNRDYGYTF
TRBD1 | TRBJ2-7 | . | TRBV27 | TGTGCCAGCAGTTTCCCAGGGGGCGACGAGCAGTACTTC | CASSFPGGDEQYF
. | TRBJ2-1 | . | TRBV3-1/TRBV3-2 | TGTGCCAGCAGCCCTCGGACTTACAATGAGCAGTTCTTC | CASSPRTYNEQFF
. | TRBJ2-2 | once | TRBV2 | TGTGCCAGCTTTGACCTACGGTCATCGGGCACCGGGGAGCTGTTTTTT | CASFDLRSSGTGELFF
. | TRBJ1-4 | few | TRBV21-1 | TGTGCCAGCAGCAAAGGGGACACTGCAACTAATGAAAAACTGTTTTTT | CASSKGDTATNEKLFF
TRBD1 | TRBJ1-1 | . | TRBV5-1 | TGCGCCAGCAGCTTGGGACAGGGGGCCGCTGGCGCTGAAGCTTTCTTT | CASSLGQGAAGAEAFF
TRBD1 | TRBJ1-6 | . | TRBV6-6 | TGTGCCAGCAGTTTGACAGGGGAGAATTCACCCCTCCACTTT | CASSLTGENSPLHF
. | TRBJ1-1 | . | TRBV27 | TGTGCCAGCAGTTCCCCAGGGTTGAACACTGAAGCTTTCTTT | CASSSPGLNTEAFF
TRBD2 | TRBJ2-1 | . | TRBV9 | TGTGCCAGCAGCGTTCAACTAGCGGGGGGGTCCCTTGAGCAGTTCTTC | CASSVQLAGGSLEQFF
. | TRBJ1-5 | . | TRBV9 | TGTGCCAGCAGCGTAGGGGAGAATCAGCCCCAGCATTTT | CASSVGENQPQHF
TRBD1 | TRBJ1-6 | few | TRBV19 | TGTGCCAGTAACCCGGGACAGGGCCGGAATTCACCCCTCCACTTT | CASNPGQGRNSPLHF
. | TRBJ2-2 | . | TRBV5-8 | TGTGCCAACCAGGGTACCGGGGAGCTGTTTTTT | CANQGTGELFF
TRBD2 | TRBJ2-5 | . | TRBV4-3 | TGCGCCAGCAGCCAAGGGACTAGCGGGGTAGAGACCCAGTACTTC | CASSQGTSGVETQYF
TRBD1 | TRBJ2-7 | . | TRBV7-9 | TGTGCCAGCAGCTTATCCCAGGGGGTGGCCTCCTACGAGCAGTACTTC | CASSLSQGVASYEQYF
. | TRBJ2-7 | . | TRBV15 | TGTGCCACCAGCAGCACCATGACAGGTACCCACCACGAGCAGTACTTC | CATSSTMTGTHHEQYF
. | TRBJ2-5 | . | TRBV7-8 | TGTGCCAGCAGCCCCCGCAGAGGACAAGAGACCCAGTACTTC | CASSPRRGQETQYF
. | TRBJ2-3 | . | TRBV11-2 | TGTGCCAGCAGCACCTACCTTGATCCAGATACGCAGTATTTT | CASSTYLDPDTQYF
TRBD1 | TRBJ1-1 | . | TRBV5-4 | TGTGCCAGCAGCCAGACAGGGGGCGAGAAAGCTTTCTTT | CASSQTGGEKAFF
TRBD1 | TRBJ1-2 | . | TRBV19 | TGTGCCAGTAATTCGGGACAGGGGAGCTATGGCTACACCTTC | CASNSGQGSYGYTF
. | TRBJ2-2 | . | TRBV5-1 | TGCGCCAGCAGCCCCCCTTTGGCCAGCGACACCGGGGAGCTGTTTTTT | CASSPPLASDTGELFF
TRBD2 | TRBJ2-1 | . | TRBV2 | TGTGCCAGCAGCCTTACTAGCGGGAGGGACGGGGAGCAGTTCTTC | CASSLTSGRDGEQFF
. | TRBJ1-1 | . | TRBV14 | TGTGCCAGCAGCCAATATCCGAACACTGAAGCTTTCTTT | CASSQYPNTEAFF
TRBD1 | TRBJ1-2 | . | TRBV19 | TGTGCCAGTAGTAAAACCCCCGGGACAGGGGCGGCCTATGGCTACACCTTC | CASSKTPGTGAAYGYTF
TRBD2 | TRBJ2-2 | . | TRBV28 | TGTGCCAGCACCGTCAGCGCGGGAGGCGCCGGGGAGCTGTTTTTT | CASTVSAGGAGELFF
. | TRBJ1-5 | once | TRBV2 | TGTGCCAGCAGTGAGTTACACCGTTATCAGCCCCAGCATTTT | CASSELHRYQPQHF
TRBD2 | TRBJ2-1 | once | TRBV5-1 | TGCGCCAGCGGCCTTTCTAGCGGGAGTCACAATGAGCAGTTCTTC | CASGLSSGSHNEQFF
. | TRBJ1-2 | . | TRBV7-2 | TGTGCCGGCTCGTGGGGAGGCTCTGGCTATGGCTACACCTTC | CAGSWGGSGYGYTF
. | TRBJ2-2 | few | TRBV6-5 | TGTGCCAGCAGTCATGTCTCGGACACCGGGGAGCTGTTTTTT | CASSHVSDTGELFF
TRBD1 | TRBJ1-1 | . | TRBV4-3 | TGCGCCAGCAGCCAAGAACAGGGGTGGAACACTGAAGCTTTCTTT | CASSQEQGWNTEAFF
. | TRBJ1-3 | . | TRBV6-5 | TGTGCCAGCAGTTACCTCAGGGGAGAAGGTGGAAACACCATATATTTT | CASSYLRGEGGNTIYF